A selection of T cell receptor beta chains follows, all from one sample in a study of human T cells and chemical hapten exposure. TCRdb called the RACE reads again in MiXCR, with one record for every CDR3 protein. The sample yields some 340,000 distinct CDR3 sequences, around 6.9% seen once. The specimen comprised whole blood, sampled in connection with sensitization to the hapten diphenylcyclopropenone (DPC). The origin of the receptors is a woman under 30 with alopecia areata. Some clones in this sample may be carry-over from other donors' samples. CDR3s leave out the opening cysteine and the closing phenylalanine or tryptophan. The order of the fields is V gene, clone size, CDR3 protein. Only part of the rows carry a size: once, few, many, or a class if the clone is expanded.

TRBV13,.,ASSHQQGTTYGYT
TRBV10-3,.,AISTNSEYGYT
TRBV29-1,few,SVGGLGGELF
TRBV7-2,many,ASLWTSGTMISYNEQF
TRBV12-3/TRBV12-4,.,ASSLVLTRGYT
TRBV2,many,ASSEWGTTDTQY
TRBV7-2,many,ASSSTAISPYGYT
TRBV10-3,few,AISEKGGAAETQY
TRBV29-1,many,SACSAGTVGDTQY
TRBV29-1,many,SADGLNPETQY
TRBV12-3/TRBV12-4,.,ASRPHEGQHNSPLH
TRBV28,.,ASRKSGGSYEQY
TRBV6-6,few,ASSHSPFSGGPSYGYT
TRBV15,.,ATGESNQPQH
TRBV6-2/TRBV6-3,few,ASSSPVLNYGYT
TRBV6-5,.,ASSLGTGVFGYT
TRBV29-1,many,SVKGQGEPQH
TRBV18,many,ASSPTGLAPVGPSYNEQF
TRBV4-3,few,ASSQDPGELF
TRBV12-3/TRBV12-4,many,ASSFGTTDTQY